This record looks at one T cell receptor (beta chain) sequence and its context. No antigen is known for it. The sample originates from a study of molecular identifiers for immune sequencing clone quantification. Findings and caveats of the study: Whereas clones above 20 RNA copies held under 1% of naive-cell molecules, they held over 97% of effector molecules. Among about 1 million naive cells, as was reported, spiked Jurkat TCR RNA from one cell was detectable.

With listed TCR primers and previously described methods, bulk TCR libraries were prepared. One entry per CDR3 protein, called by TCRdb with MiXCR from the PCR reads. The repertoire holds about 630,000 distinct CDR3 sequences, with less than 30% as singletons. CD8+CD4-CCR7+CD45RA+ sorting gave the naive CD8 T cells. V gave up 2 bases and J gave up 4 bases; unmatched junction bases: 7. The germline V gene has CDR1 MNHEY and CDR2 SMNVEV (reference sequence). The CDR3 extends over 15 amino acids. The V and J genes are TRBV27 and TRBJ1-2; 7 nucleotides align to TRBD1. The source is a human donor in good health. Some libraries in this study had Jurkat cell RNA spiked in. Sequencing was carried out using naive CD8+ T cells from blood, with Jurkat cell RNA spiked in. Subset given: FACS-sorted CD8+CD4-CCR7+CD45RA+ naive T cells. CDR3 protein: CASSLAQGLGYGYTF. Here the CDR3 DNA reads TGTGCCAGCAGTTTAGCACAGGGGCTGGGCTATGGCTACACCTTC.